The rows below give T cell receptor beta chains drawn from one sample of a study of T cell responses to AZD1222 COVID-19 vaccine. The protocol was immunoSEQ multiplex PCR, while the TCRdb copy is restricted to in-frame clones and leaves out a portion. The repertoire holds 200,000 or so clones, with about 87% as singletons. The source was peripheral blood, collected on day 0 of AZD1222 vaccination. These TCRs come from an adult in good health. The CDR3 runs from the conserved cysteine through the conserved F or W. A D gene is named only where the DNA matches it firmly. Rows give clone size only sometimes, using once, few, many, or a class for an expanded clone.

abundance: -; v_gene: TRBV4-2; d_gene: -; j_gene: TRBJ1-3; len: 17; CDR3nt: TGTGCCAGCAGCCGCGAGTGGGGAACTAGCTCTGGAAACACCATATATTTT; CDR3aa: CASSREWGTSSGNTIYF
abundance: -; v_gene: TRBV4-2; d_gene: TRBD1; j_gene: TRBJ1-2; len: 13; CDR3nt: TGTGCCAGCAGCGGGGGACAGGTGTATGGCTACACCTTC; CDR3aa: CASSGGQVYGYTF
abundance: -; v_gene: TRBV2; d_gene: -; j_gene: TRBJ1-2; len: 14; CDR3nt: TGTGCCAGCAGTGAGTGGGGGCGCGGGGATGGCTACACCTTC; CDR3aa: CASSEWGRGDGYTF
abundance: once; v_gene: TRBV18; d_gene: -; j_gene: TRBJ2-1; len: 16; CDR3nt: TGTGCCAGCTCCCCGGAAACTATGAGCTCCTACAATGAGCAGTTCTTC; CDR3aa: CASSPETMSSYNEQFF
abundance: -; v_gene: TRBV6-5; d_gene: -; j_gene: TRBJ1-4; len: 14; CDR3nt: TGTGCCAGCAGAGCTGAAGGATCGAATGAAAAACTGTTTTTT; CDR3aa: CASRAEGSNEKLFF
abundance: -; v_gene: TRBV5-1; d_gene: TRBD2; j_gene: TRBJ2-5; len: 16; CDR3nt: TGCGCCAGCAGCTTAGGATCGGGGGGAGTGAAAGAGACCCAGTACTTC; CDR3aa: CASSLGSGGVKETQYF
abundance: -; v_gene: TRBV5-4; d_gene: TRBD1; j_gene: TRBJ1-2; len: 15; CDR3nt: TGTGCCAGCAGCTTGGGTACAGGGGTCTCCTATGGCTACACCTTC; CDR3aa: CASSLGTGVSYGYTF
abundance: -; v_gene: TRBV7-9; d_gene: TRBD1; j_gene: TRBJ1-5; len: 17; CDR3nt: TGTGCCAGCAGCTTATCGGGGACAGATTATAGCAATCAGCCCCAGCATTTT; CDR3aa: CASSLSGTDYSNQPQHF
abundance: once; v_gene: TRBV18; d_gene: TRBD1; j_gene: TRBJ1-4; len: 14; CDR3nt: TGTGCCAGCTCCCGTGCAGGGGGGCGGGAAAAACTGTTTTTT; CDR3aa: CASSRAGGREKLFF
abundance: -; v_gene: TRBV24-1; d_gene: -; j_gene: TRBJ1-1; len: 13; CDR3nt: TGTGCCACCGGGAACAGGATGAACACTGAAGCTTTCTTT; CDR3aa: CATGNRMNTEAFF
abundance: -; v_gene: TRBV28; d_gene: TRBD2; j_gene: TRBJ2-3; len: 17; CDR3nt: TGTGCCAGCAGTTTCGCGGGAGGGTTCTTGAGCACAGATACGCAGTATTTT; CDR3aa: CASSFAGGFLSTDTQYF
abundance: -; v_gene: TRBV10-3; d_gene: -; j_gene: TRBJ1-2; len: 14; CDR3nt: TGTGCCATCAGTAGGGGGGAGGGGGACTATGGCTACACCTTC; CDR3aa: CAISRGEGDYGYTF
abundance: -; v_gene: TRBV7-2; d_gene: TRBD2; j_gene: TRBJ2-6; len: 17; CDR3nt: TGTGCCAGCAGAGGAGGCGGGAGGGTGACTGGGGCCAACGTCCTGACTTTC; CDR3aa: CASRGGGRVTGANVLTF
abundance: -; v_gene: TRBV11-2; d_gene: -; j_gene: TRBJ1-2; len: 14; CDR3nt: TGTGCCAGCAGCTTGGGACACCGGGACTATGGCTACACCTTC; CDR3aa: CASSLGHRDYGYTF
abundance: -; v_gene: TRBV4-1; d_gene: -; j_gene: TRBJ2-3; len: 15; CDR3nt: TGCGCCAGCAGCCAAGTGGGTTCGGGGGCAGATACGCAGTATTTT; CDR3aa: CASSQVGSGADTQYF
abundance: -; v_gene: TRBV28; d_gene: -; j_gene: TRBJ1-4; len: 18; CDR3nt: TGTGCCAGCAGTTCCCCGTTAACACCGGGCGCAACTAATGAAAAACTGTTTTTT; CDR3aa: CASSSPLTPGATNEKLFF
abundance: -; v_gene: TRBV6-5; d_gene: TRBD1; j_gene: TRBJ1-2; len: 14; CDR3nt: TGTGCCAGCAGCCCCTCCGGGACAGTCTATGGCTACACCTTC; CDR3aa: CASSPSGTVYGYTF
abundance: -; v_gene: TRBV18; d_gene: TRBD1; j_gene: TRBJ1-4; len: 15; CDR3nt: TGTGCCAGCTCACCAAACCAGGGGGCGGGAGAAAAACTGTTTTTT; CDR3aa: CASSPNQGAGEKLFF
abundance: few; v_gene: TRBV29-1; d_gene: -; j_gene: TRBJ1-3; len: 17; CDR3nt: TGCAGCGTTGAAGATCCGGACGGTCATAGCTCTGGAAACACCATATATTTT; CDR3aa: CSVEDPDGHSSGNTIYF
abundance: once; v_gene: TRBV28; d_gene: -; j_gene: TRBJ1-6; len: 17; CDR3nt: TGTGCCAGCAGTTTAAGCCCGCTACAGGGACTGAATTCACCCCTCCACTTT; CDR3aa: CASSLSPLQGLNSPLHF
abundance: -; v_gene: TRBV9; d_gene: TRBD2; j_gene: TRBJ2-5; len: 17; CDR3nt: TGTGCCAGCAGCGTGGGCGGGAGCGTGTCCCCCAAAGAGACCCAGTACTTC; CDR3aa: CASSVGGSVSPKETQYF
abundance: -; v_gene: TRBV7-2; d_gene: -; j_gene: TRBJ1-5; len: 18; CDR3nt: TGTGCCAGCAGCCTGGGACACCAAGCAGGATATCGCAATCAGCCCCAGCATTTT; CDR3aa: CASSLGHQAGYRNQPQHF
abundance: -; v_gene: TRBV3-1/TRBV3-2; d_gene: -; j_gene: TRBJ1-5; len: 12; CDR3nt: TGTGCCAGCAGCCAGGGTGGTCAGCCCCAGCATTTT; CDR3aa: CASSQGGQPQHF
abundance: -; v_gene: TRBV7-9; d_gene: -; j_gene: TRBJ1-2; len: 13; CDR3nt: TGTGCCAGCAGCTTACCCAGGGGAGTGGGCTACACCTTC; CDR3aa: CASSLPRGVGYTF
abundance: -; v_gene: TRBV5-1; d_gene: TRBD1; j_gene: TRBJ2-4; len: 17; CDR3nt: TGCGCCAGCAGCTCAGCAACCGGGACAGGGGGCACGAACATTCAGTACTTC; CDR3aa: CASSSATGTGGTNIQYF
abundance: -; v_gene: TRBV6-1; d_gene: -; j_gene: TRBJ1-5; len: 16; CDR3nt: TGTGCCAGCAGTGCCGACATGTGGACAAGGGCACAGCCCCAGCATTTT; CDR3aa: CASSADMWTRAQPQHF
abundance: once; v_gene: TRBV18; d_gene: -; j_gene: TRBJ1-3; len: 18; CDR3nt: TGTGCCAGCTCACCGGGACACCAAGTATTGTCCTCTGGAAACACCATATATTTT; CDR3aa: CASSPGHQVLSSGNTIYF
abundance: few; v_gene: TRBV6-6; d_gene: -; j_gene: TRBJ1-6; len: 13; CDR3nt: TGTGCCAGCAGTTACAGGGCAGTTTCACCCCTCCACTTT; CDR3aa: CASSYRAVSPLHF
abundance: -; v_gene: TRBV5-1; d_gene: -; j_gene: TRBJ1-2; len: 13; CDR3nt: TGCGCCAGCACCGACAGATCTAACTATGGTTACACCTTC; CDR3aa: CASTDRSNYGYTF
abundance: -; v_gene: TRBV7-8; d_gene: -; j_gene: TRBJ1-5; len: 14; CDR3nt: TGTGCCAGCAGCTTTTCCCTTAGCAATCAGCCCCAGCATTTT; CDR3aa: CASSFSLSNQPQHF
abundance: -; v_gene: TRBV15; d_gene: -; j_gene: TRBJ1-1; len: 12; CDR3nt: TGTGCCACCAGCAGAGATTTCACTGAAGCTTTCTTT; CDR3aa: CATSRDFTEAFF
abundance: -; v_gene: TRBV5-1; d_gene: TRBD1; j_gene: TRBJ1-4; len: 16; CDR3nt: TGCGCCAGCAGCTTGCAGGGGGGGCAAAGTAATGAAAAACTGTTTTTT; CDR3aa: CASSLQGGQSNEKLFF
abundance: -; v_gene: TRBV2; d_gene: TRBD1; j_gene: TRBJ1-5; len: 16; CDR3nt: TGTGCCAGCAGTGACCGCGGGACAGGGGGCAATCAGCCCCAGCATTTT; CDR3aa: CASSDRGTGGNQPQHF
abundance: -; v_gene: TRBV28; d_gene: TRBD2; j_gene: TRBJ2-3; len: 22; CDR3nt: TGTGGCAGCTGTTCCGGGACTAGCGGGAGAATAGGACCTAGTGGTGGCACAGATACGCAGTATTTT; CDR3aa: CGSCSGTSGRIGPSGGTDTQYF
abundance: once; v_gene: TRBV7-9; d_gene: -; j_gene: TRBJ1-5; len: 15; CDR3nt: TGTGCCAGCAGCTTAGGGCCGGGGGGCAATCAGCCCCAGCATTTT; CDR3aa: CASSLGPGGNQPQHF
abundance: -; v_gene: TRBV19; d_gene: -; j_gene: TRBJ1-4; len: 14; CDR3nt: TGTGCCAGTAGTAGTGGCCGAGGGGATGAAAAACTGTTTTTT; CDR3aa: CASSSGRGDEKLFF
abundance: -; v_gene: TRBV1; d_gene: -; j_gene: TRBJ2-1; len: 14; CDR3nt: TGCACCAGCCGTCCGGGGCGAGGTGGCAATGAGCAGTTCTTC; CDR3aa: CTSRPGRGGNEQFF
abundance: -; v_gene: TRBV30; d_gene: -; j_gene: TRBJ2-5; len: 12; CDR3nt: TGTGCCTGGAGTATAGCGCGGGAGACCCAGTACTTC; CDR3aa: CAWSIARETQYF
abundance: -; v_gene: TRBV27; d_gene: TRBD1; j_gene: TRBJ2-2; len: 15; CDR3nt: TGTGCCAGCAGTTTATACGACAGGGTAGCGGGGGAGCTGTTTTTT; CDR3aa: CASSLYDRVAGELFF
abundance: -; v_gene: TRBV5-1; d_gene: TRBD1; j_gene: TRBJ2-7; len: 14; CDR3nt: TGCGCCAGCAGCCCGGGACAGGCCTCCTACGAGCAGTACTTC; CDR3aa: CASSPGQASYEQYF
abundance: -; v_gene: TRBV27; d_gene: -; j_gene: TRBJ2-7; len: 13; CDR3nt: TGTGCCAGCAGTCCTGAACCCTCCTACGAGCAGTACTTC; CDR3aa: CASSPEPSYEQYF
abundance: -; v_gene: TRBV6-5; d_gene: -; j_gene: TRBJ2-2; len: 16; CDR3nt: TGTGCCAGCAGTTACCGGCGGGGCCGGAACACCGGGGAGCTGTTTTTT; CDR3aa: CASSYRRGRNTGELFF
abundance: -; v_gene: TRBV9; d_gene: -; j_gene: TRBJ2-2; len: 15; CDR3nt: TGTGCCAGCAGCGGGGGGGGCTTCCGCACCGGGGAGCTGTTTTTT; CDR3aa: CASSGGGFRTGELFF
abundance: -; v_gene: TRBV9; d_gene: TRBD2; j_gene: TRBJ2-3; len: 20; CDR3nt: TGTGCCAGCAGCCCCCGCGTAGCGGGGGGGCGGTCGCGAACCTCAGATACGCAGTATTTT; CDR3aa: CASSPRVAGGRSRTSDTQYF
abundance: -; v_gene: TRBV11-2; d_gene: TRBD1; j_gene: TRBJ1-4; len: 15; CDR3nt: TGTGCCAGCAGCTCCCGGGACAGGGGGCTCCTCGGTCTGTTTTTT; CDR3aa: CASSSRDRGLLGLFF
abundance: -; v_gene: TRBV6-5; d_gene: -; j_gene: TRBJ1-2; len: 15; CDR3nt: TGTGCCAGCATCCCCTCAGTGGGGGGAAAGTATGGCTACACCTTC; CDR3aa: CASIPSVGGKYGYTF
abundance: -; v_gene: TRBV12-3/TRBV12-4; d_gene: -; j_gene: TRBJ2-7; len: 13; CDR3nt: TGTGCCAGCAGTTTCCAGGGTCCCTACGAGCAGTACTTC; CDR3aa: CASSFQGPYEQYF
abundance: -; v_gene: TRBV10-3; d_gene: -; j_gene: TRBJ1-6; len: 13; CDR3nt: TGTGCCATCGGGGTCTCAGGGGACTCACCCCTCCACTTT; CDR3aa: CAIGVSGDSPLHF
abundance: -; v_gene: TRBV2; d_gene: -; j_gene: TRBJ1-2; len: 13; CDR3nt: TGTGCCAGCAGTGACGGACACGGCTATGGCTACACCTTC; CDR3aa: CASSDGHGYGYTF
abundance: -; v_gene: TRBV18; d_gene: TRBD1; j_gene: TRBJ1-2; len: 13; CDR3nt: TGTGCCAGCTCACCGACAGGGGGCGAAGGCTACACCTTC; CDR3aa: CASSPTGGEGYTF
abundance: -; v_gene: TRBV7-2; d_gene: -; j_gene: TRBJ2-7; len: 15; CDR3nt: TGTGCCAGCAGCTTACTCGCGGGGAGCTCCTACGAGCAGTACTTC; CDR3aa: CASSLLAGSSYEQYF
abundance: -; v_gene: TRBV6-6; d_gene: TRBD2; j_gene: TRBJ2-3; len: 15; CDR3nt: TGTGCCAGCAGTCCAATAACGGGAGGGTCGGATACGCAGTATTTT; CDR3aa: CASSPITGGSDTQYF
abundance: -; v_gene: TRBV7-9; d_gene: TRBD2; j_gene: TRBJ2-7; len: 16; CDR3nt: TGTGCCAGCAGCTCCCAAACACTAGCGTCTACCTACGAGCAGTACTTC; CDR3aa: CASSSQTLASTYEQYF
abundance: -; v_gene: TRBV23-1; d_gene: TRBD1; j_gene: TRBJ2-2; len: 15; CDR3nt: TGCGCCAGCAGTCGGGACAGGGGGAGCGGCGGGGAGCTGTTTTTT; CDR3aa: CASSRDRGSGGELFF
abundance: -; v_gene: TRBV7-3; d_gene: -; j_gene: TRBJ2-7; len: 11; CDR3nt: TGTGCCAGCAGCGCAGGGAACGAGCAGTACTTC; CDR3aa: CASSAGNEQYF
abundance: few; v_gene: TRBV19; d_gene: -; j_gene: TRBJ2-3; len: 14; CDR3nt: TGTGCCAGTTGGAGCCTACAGGGCACAGATACGCAGTATTTT; CDR3aa: CASWSLQGTDTQYF
abundance: -; v_gene: TRBV28; d_gene: -; j_gene: TRBJ1-5; len: 14; CDR3nt: TGTGCCAGCAGTTTAGAGTTCAGGGTTCAGCCCCAGCATTTT; CDR3aa: CASSLEFRVQPQHF
abundance: -; v_gene: TRBV30; d_gene: -; j_gene: TRBJ2-1; len: 13; CDR3nt: TGTGCCTGGAGTGGGTCGGGAGTCGGTGAGCAGTTCTTC; CDR3aa: CAWSGSGVGEQFF
abundance: -; v_gene: TRBV30; d_gene: -; j_gene: TRBJ2-5; len: 12; CDR3nt: TGTGCCTGGAGTGCTGGGGGAGAGACCCAGTACTTC; CDR3aa: CAWSAGGETQYF
abundance: -; v_gene: TRBV27; d_gene: TRBD1; j_gene: TRBJ1-2; len: 15; CDR3nt: TGTGCCAGCAGCTCAACGGGACAGGGCCTCTATGGCTACACCTTC; CDR3aa: CASSSTGQGLYGYTF